This TCR beta chain comes out of a study of T-cell reconstitution after alpha-beta-depleted transplantation in children. Details on this clonotype: Antigen unknown.

Germline CDR1 reads MNHEY; CDR2 reads SVGAGI. V gave up 0 bases and J gave up 8 bases, with 7 bases separating them. The CDR3 runs to 13 residues. Study-wide findings and caveats: The main origin of T-cell counts and diversity one year after transplant was newly produced T cells. Expanded clones from the graft, numbering several hundred, reportedly supplied alpha-beta T cells about two months after transplant. Diversity of TCRbeta at day 60 was high in some patients, arising from surviving recipient T cells and thymic progenitors.

Unique molecular identifiers were incorporated into the prepared TCRbeta library. TCRdb re-analysed the PCR reads in MiXCR, keeping a single row per CDR3 protein. In the table there are 90,000 to 100,000 distinct CDR3 sequences, around 22% of which are singletons. This clonotype was obtained from a boy aged 2 to 10 with acute lymphoblastic leukemia, due to receive a stem cell transplant. Sequenced material: PBMCs, taken before TCRalphabeta/CD19-depleted stem cell transplant. The gene calls are TRBV6-5 and TRBJ1-4, with a weak D call TRBD1 (5 bases). This chain's CDR3 is CASSYSGVEKLFF. The CDR3 DNA is TGTGCCAGCAGTTACTCGGGGGTAGAAAAACTGTTTTTT.